A selection of T cell receptor beta chains follows, all from one sample in a study of T-cell reconstitution after alpha-beta-depleted transplantation in children. Via MiXCR, TCRdb re-called the PCR reads, giving one row per CDR3 protein. Found here are about 500,000 distinct CDR3 sequences, around a third of them singletons; the top ten hold 2% to 2.5%. This specimen consisted of PBMCs from the stem cell graft donor, obtained from the stem cell graft. The receptors come from a human donor who donated a stem cell graft to a child with aplastic anemia. Both conserved end residues are part of each CDR3. A D gene is named only where the DNA matches it firmly. Only part of the rows carry a size: once, few, many, or a class if the clone is expanded.

D gene	clone size	J gene	V gene	CDR3 DNA	CDR3 protein
TRBD1	NA	TRBJ2-1	TRBV20-1	TGCAGTGCTGCCGACAGGGGGCGCGGGAATGAGCAGTTCTTC	CSAADRGRGNEQFF
TRBD2	few	TRBJ2-5	TRBV6-1	TGTGTGACTGGGGATAGCGGGAGTACAGGAGAGACCCAGTACTTC	CVTGDSGSTGETQYF
NA	NA	TRBJ2-1	TRBV28	TGTGCCAGCAGGGGGGAAAAAATTGGGCTACACAATGAGCAGTTCTTC	CASRGEKIGLHNEQFF
NA	NA	TRBJ2-4	TRBV20-1	TGCAGTGCGGATCCAGTGCTAGCCAAAAACATTCAGTACTTC	CSADPVLAKNIQYF
NA	NA	TRBJ2-1	TRBV7-2	TGTGCCAGCAGCCTAGAACTAGTGCACAATGAGCAGTTCTTC	CASSLELVHNEQFF
NA	few	TRBJ2-7	TRBV29-1	TGCAGCGTTGAAGTGGAGAGAGAGATAGCGTACGAGCAGTACTTC	CSVEVEREIAYEQYF
TRBD1	NA	TRBJ1-2	TRBV29-1	TGCAGCGTTGAGGGACAGGGGGCGTATGGCTACACCTTC	CSVEGQGAYGYTF
TRBD2	NA	TRBJ2-1	TRBV12-3/TRBV12-4	TGTGCCAGCAGTTCTACCACCGGACTAGCGGGTCCCTCCTACAATGAGCAGTTCTTC	CASSSTTGLAGPSYNEQFF
TRBD2	NA	TRBJ2-1	TRBV7-9	TGTGCCAGCAGCCCTCCGGGGCCCGGGAGGGGCAATGAGCAGTTCTTC	CASSPPGPGRGNEQFF
TRBD1	NA	TRBJ1-1	TRBV7-9	TGTGCCAGCAGCTTAGGGGTTGTGGCAGGGGGCCCCACTGAAGCTTTCTTT	CASSLGVVAGGPTEAFF
NA	few	TRBJ2-6	TRBV7-2	TGTGCCAGCAGCGTCGACTCCTCTGGGGCCAACGTCCTGACTTTC	CASSVDSSGANVLTF
NA	NA	TRBJ1-1	TRBV29-1	TGCAGCGGAATATTTTTGAACACTGAAGCTTTCTTT	CSGIFLNTEAFF
TRBD1	NA	TRBJ2-7	TRBV28	TGTGCCAGCAGCCCAACCGGGACAGGCGAATCCGAGCAGTACTTC	CASSPTGTGESEQYF
NA	NA	TRBJ2-3	TRBV4-1	TGCGCCAGCAGCCAAGAGAAGCGGCCCGATACGCAGTATTTT	CASSQEKRPDTQYF
TRBD1	few	TRBJ1-3	TRBV4-2	TGTGCCAGCAGCCAAGATCCGACAGGGCCTGGAAACACCATATATTTT	CASSQDPTGPGNTIYF
TRBD2	NA	TRBJ2-1	TRBV6-2/TRBV6-3	TGTGCCAGCAGTTACCCAAACCCGGGACTAGCGGGTAGGGTTCGGAATGAGCAGTTCTTC	CASSYPNPGLAGRVRNEQFF
NA	NA	TRBJ2-5	TRBV7-8	TGTGCCAGCAGCTTATCAGGGACGGGATACCAAGAGACCCAGTACTTC	CASSLSGTGYQETQYF
NA	NA	TRBJ2-3	TRBV6-5	TGTGCCAGCAGTTACGGAGGGTCCACAGATACGCAGTATTTT	CASSYGGSTDTQYF
TRBD2	few	TRBJ2-5	TRBV20-1	TGCAGTGCTAGGACTAGCGGGAGGAAAGAGACCCAGTACTTC	CSARTSGRKETQYF
NA	few	TRBJ2-2	TRBV7-9	TGTGCCAGCAGCTTAGTAGGAGGGCCGAACACCGGGGAGCTGTTTTTT	CASSLVGGPNTGELFF
NA	NA	TRBJ2-1	TRBV15	TGTGCCACCAGCAGAGGTCAGGGGCAATACAATGAGCAGTTCTTC	CATSRGQGQYNEQFF
TRBD2	NA	TRBJ2-3	TRBV11-2	TGTGCCAGCAGCTTAGAGGGAGCGGGGTCAGGAGGGACAGATACGCAGTATTTT	CASSLEGAGSGGTDTQYF
NA	NA	TRBJ1-1	TRBV29-1	TGCAGCGTTGAGGGCAATTTGGGGCACACTGAAGCTTTCTTT	CSVEGNLGHTEAFF
TRBD1	few	TRBJ2-1	TRBV11-2	TGTGCCAGCAGTGGTACGGGACAGGGTTACAATGAGCAGTTCTTC	CASSGTGQGYNEQFF
NA	NA	TRBJ1-2	TRBV15	TGTGCCACCAGCGTTGGCAGGCCGCGAGAAGGCTACACCTTC	CATSVGRPREGYTF
NA	few	TRBJ1-6	TRBV30	TGTGCCTGGAGTGTAAGACCGAAGAATTCACCCCTCCACTTT	CAWSVRPKNSPLHF
NA	NA	TRBJ1-1	TRBV7-6	TGTGCCAGCAGCTCCCAAAAAGTGGGCACTGAAGCTTTCTTT	CASSSQKVGTEAFF
NA	NA	TRBJ1-4	TRBV4-3	TGCGCCAGCAGCCAAGAGGAGTCTGGGGACGAAAAACTGTTTTTT	CASSQEESGDEKLFF
TRBD2	few	TRBJ2-3	TRBV11-2	TGTGCCAGCAGCTTATCTAGCGGGACTGGACCAGATACGCAGTATTTT	CASSLSSGTGPDTQYF
NA	NA	TRBJ2-3	TRBV5-1	TGCGCCAGCAGCTTGCGGGAGTTGTGGGATACGCAGTATTTT	CASSLRELWDTQYF
TRBD1	few	TRBJ1-2	TRBV5-1	TGCGCCAGCAGCCCCGGACAGGGTCCCGGCTACACCTTC	CASSPGQGPGYTF
NA	NA	TRBJ1-2	TRBV18	TGTGCCAGCTCACCCACCCAAATCCTCAAGTTCGACTATGGCTACACCTTC	CASSPTQILKFDYGYTF
TRBD1	NA	TRBJ2-5	TRBV20-1	TGCAGTGGGAGGAGGGACAGGGGAATGGAGACCCAGTACTTC	CSGRRDRGMETQYF
TRBD1	few	TRBJ1-1	TRBV29-1	TGCAGCGTTCAAGGACAGGGCACTGAAGCTTTCTTT	CSVQGQGTEAFF
NA	NA	TRBJ2-7	TRBV7-8	TGTGCCAGATCCACGGGCGGGGAGTCCCCGTGGGAGCAGTACTTC	CARSTGGESPWEQYF
NA	NA	TRBJ2-1	TRBV20-1	TGCAGTGCTAGTCTTCCGGCGCGGGGCCCCACCAATGAGCAGTTCTTC	CSASLPARGPTNEQFF
TRBD1	NA	TRBJ1-1	TRBV12-3/TRBV12-4	TGTGCCAGCAGAGGGACAGGGTCTGCTGAAGCTTTCTTT	CASRGTGSAEAFF
NA	few	TRBJ1-1	TRBV20-1	TGCAGTGCTAGAGATCCCTGGACGGAAAACCTGAATGGAGCTTTCTTT	CSARDPWTENLNGAFF
NA	NA	TRBJ2-4	TRBV27	TGTGCCAGCAGTTTAAAAGGGGGTATCGGTCAGTACTTC	CASSLKGGIGQYF
NA	few	TRBJ2-1	TRBV25-1	TGTGCCAGCAGTGATGGGGGAACAAATGAGCAGTTCTTC	CASSDGGTNEQFF
NA	NA	TRBJ2-1	TRBV20-1	TGCAGTGCTAGTGGTGGGGCTGAGCAGTTCTTC	CSASGGAEQFF
NA	few	TRBJ1-5	TRBV19	TGTGCCAGTAAGAGGGGTATGTGGCAGCCCCAGCATTTT	CASKRGMWQPQHF
TRBD1	few	TRBJ1-4	TRBV30	TGTGCCTGGACTCGGACAGGACTGAGTGAAAAACTGTTTTTT	CAWTRTGLSEKLFF
TRBD2	NA	TRBJ2-5	TRBV7-7	TGTGCCAGCAGCTCCGGGACTAGCGGTGGGGAGACCCAGTACTTC	CASSSGTSGGETQYF
NA	NA	TRBJ1-4	TRBV3-1	TGTGCCAGCAGCCCCCCAGCGGGGTCTAATGAAAAACTGTTTTTT	CASSPPAGSNEKLFF
TRBD2	NA	TRBJ2-7	TRBV10-3	TGTGCCATCAGTGATACGACTAGCGGGAGGGCCAAGGGGTACGAGCAGTACTTC	CAISDTTSGRAKGYEQYF
TRBD1	few	TRBJ1-1	TRBV28	TGTGCCAGCACTCCCCGGGACAGGGCCCGAACTTTCTTT	CASTPRDRARTFF
NA	NA	TRBJ2-7	TRBV27	TGTGCCAGCGGGACCCGTTATCGAGGCTACGAGCAGTACTTC	CASGTRYRGYEQYF
TRBD2	NA	TRBJ2-3	TRBV5-6	TGTGCCAGCAGCTTGTTACTAGCGGGCGCCACAGATACGCAGTATTTT	CASSLLLAGATDTQYF
TRBD2	NA	TRBJ2-1	TRBV6-2/TRBV6-3	TGTGCCAGCACCCCAGGGACTAGCGGGCTGACCTACAATGAGCAGTTCTTC	CASTPGTSGLTYNEQFF
TRBD2	NA	TRBJ2-5	TRBV5-1	TGCGCCAGCAGCCTATCGGGACTAACGTACCAAGAGACCCAGTACTTC	CASSLSGLTYQETQYF
NA	NA	TRBJ1-1	TRBV21-1	TGTGCCAGCAGCAAAAGGGTCCACCGGACGGGCACTGAAGCTTTCTTT	CASSKRVHRTGTEAFF
NA	NA	TRBJ1-1	TRBV18	TGTGCCAGCTCAGCGTCCCCGGGACGGTGGAACACTGAAGCTTTCTTT	CASSASPGRWNTEAFF
TRBD1	NA	TRBJ1-5	TRBV12-3/TRBV12-4	TGTGCCAGCAGACAGGGGACCAATCAGCCCCAGCATTTT	CASRQGTNQPQHF
TRBD1	NA	TRBJ2-7	TRBV6-5	TGTGCCAGCAGTTTCGCGGGGACAGGGAACTACGAGCAGTACTTC	CASSFAGTGNYEQYF
NA	NA	TRBJ2-5	TRBV5-4	TGTGCCAGCAGCTTGCCCCTAGTGGGAGAGGAGACCCAGTACTTC	CASSLPLVGEETQYF
NA	NA	TRBJ1-1	TRBV5-6	TGTGCCAGCAGCTTGTACAGGCTGGGGAACACTGAAGCTTTCTTT	CASSLYRLGNTEAFF
NA	many	TRBJ2-1	TRBV18	TGTGCCAGCTCACCACGCCAGGTAGGAACGGATGAGCAGTTCTTC	CASSPRQVGTDEQFF
NA	NA	TRBJ2-1	TRBV6-2/TRBV6-3	TGTGCCAGCAGTTCATCGTCCCTACTCCCACCCAATGAGCAGTTCTTC	CASSSSSLLPPNEQFF